The present entry profiles one T cell receptor beta chain with its context. Sequence at one end of the junction differs from germline and may be a read error. Germline-derived CDR1 and CDR2 are SSHAT and FNYEAQ (reference sequence). This CDR3 has 15 residues. This record comes from a study of blood T cell repertoires in COVID-19. Study information: From T cells, B-cell-depleted T cells, or PBMCs came the material, which was cDNA or gDNA.

Original data processing: Reference gene primer amplification gave estimated nucleated cell counts. Only in-frame clones appear in the TCRdb table, and some are missing; sequencing was by immunoSEQ multiplex PCR. That table is the source of V, J and clone size, and D and trimming were worked out from the DNA. The sample consists of about 81,000 clones, around 82% of them appearing once. The clonotype was recovered from a human donor in a cohort sampled during active COVID-19. The rearrangement links TRBV7-7 to TRBJ2-5, with TRBD2 matching 7 bases. The specimen sequenced was peripheral blood. DNA for the CDR3: TGTGCTAGCACCACTACGGGCCTTAGCGGGGAGACCCAGTACTTC. This encodes CASTTTGLSGETQYF. The variable domain in full, with the rest retrieved from reference TRBV7-7 and TRBJ2-5, is GAGVSQSPRYKVTKRGQDVTLRCDPISSHATLYWYQQALGQGPEFLTYFNYEAQPDKSGLPSDRFSAERPEGSISTLTIQRTEQRDSAMYRCASTTTGLSGETQYFGPGTRLLVL.